This T cell receptor (beta chain) was identified during a study of T cells after yellow fever vaccination. Across the study: Fractions low in cell number were prepared with SMART-Seq v4 Ultra Low Input.

Universal primer sites and UMIs were introduced during 5'RACE template-switching synthesis of TCR cDNA. TCRdb independently ran MiXCR on the 5' RACE reads; one entry per CDR3 protein. The sample consists of about 30,000 distinct CDR3 sequences, about 5% of them appearing once. This CDR3 is 13 amino acids long. The germline V gene has CDR1 LGHNA and CDR2 YSLEER. Trimming took off 2 bases at V and 9 bases at J, with 11 bases between the two ends. This clonotype has ten or more counts. Its antigen is undetermined. Regarding the study as a whole: A weaker secondary response peaked on day 5, the primary on day 15.

Material: CD8+ T cells sorted from PBMCs, obtained 10 days after the yellow fever booster vaccination. The rearrangement uses TRBV4-3 and TRBJ2-1, with D perhaps TRBD2 (6 bases). This clonotype was obtained from a man under 40 who received the YFV17D yellow fever vaccine. The CDR3 reads CASSQTGVSEQFF. The CDR3 DNA follows: TGCGCCAGCAGCCAAACGGGGGTTTCTGAGCAGTTCTTC.